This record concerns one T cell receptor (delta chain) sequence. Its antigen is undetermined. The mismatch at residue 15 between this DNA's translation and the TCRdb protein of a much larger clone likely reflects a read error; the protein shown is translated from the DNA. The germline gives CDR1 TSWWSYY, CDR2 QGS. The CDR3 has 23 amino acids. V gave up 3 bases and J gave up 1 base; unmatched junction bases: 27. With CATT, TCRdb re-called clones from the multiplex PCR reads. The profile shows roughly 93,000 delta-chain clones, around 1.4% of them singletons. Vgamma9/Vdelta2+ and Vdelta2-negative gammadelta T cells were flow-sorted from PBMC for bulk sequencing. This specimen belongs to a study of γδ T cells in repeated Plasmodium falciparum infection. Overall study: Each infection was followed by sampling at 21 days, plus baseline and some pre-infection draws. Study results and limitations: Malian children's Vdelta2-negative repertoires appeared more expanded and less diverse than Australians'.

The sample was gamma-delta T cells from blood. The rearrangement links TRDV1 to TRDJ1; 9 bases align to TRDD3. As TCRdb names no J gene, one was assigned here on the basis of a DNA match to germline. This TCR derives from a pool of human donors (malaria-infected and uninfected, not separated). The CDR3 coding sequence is TGTGCTCTTGGGGACCCCTCATTCCTAAGGCGAACTGGGGGAGCGGGTCCCACCGATAAACTCATCTTT. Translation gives CALGDPSFLRRTGGAGPTDKLIF.